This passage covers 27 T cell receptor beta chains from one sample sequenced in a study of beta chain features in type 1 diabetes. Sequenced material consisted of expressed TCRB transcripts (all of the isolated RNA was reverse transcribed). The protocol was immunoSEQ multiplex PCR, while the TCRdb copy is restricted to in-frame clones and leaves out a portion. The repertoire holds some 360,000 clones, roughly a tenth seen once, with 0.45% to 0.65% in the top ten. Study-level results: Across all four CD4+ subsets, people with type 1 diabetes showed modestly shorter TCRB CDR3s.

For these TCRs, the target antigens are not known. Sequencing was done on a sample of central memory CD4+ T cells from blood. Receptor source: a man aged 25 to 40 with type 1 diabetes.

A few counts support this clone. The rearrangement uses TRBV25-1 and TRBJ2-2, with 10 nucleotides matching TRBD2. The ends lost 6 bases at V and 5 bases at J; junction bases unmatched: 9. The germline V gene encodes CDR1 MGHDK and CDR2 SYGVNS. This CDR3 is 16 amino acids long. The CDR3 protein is CASRGSGRVWTGELFF. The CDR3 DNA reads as TGTGCCAGCAGGGGAAGCGGGAGGGTCTGGACCGGGGAGCTGTTTTTT.

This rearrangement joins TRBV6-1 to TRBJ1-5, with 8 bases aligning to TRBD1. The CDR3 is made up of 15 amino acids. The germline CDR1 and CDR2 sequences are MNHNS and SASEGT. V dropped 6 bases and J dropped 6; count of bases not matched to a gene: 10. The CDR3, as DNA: TGTGCCAGCAGATCTGGACAGGGTAAAGGTCAGCCCCAGCATTTT. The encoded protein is CASRSGQGKGQPQHF.

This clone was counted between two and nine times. For the CDR3, the DNA is TGTGCCAGCAGTGAAAGAGGTCCTTTGAGTGAAAAACTGTTTTTT. Translation: CASSERGPLSEKLFF. The V and J genes are TRBV2 and TRBJ1-4; D is unresolved. CDR1 and CDR2 from the germline V gene are SNHLY and FYNNEI. Trimming removed 2 bases from V and 7 bases from J, with 14 bases in between. This CDR3 spans 15 amino acids.

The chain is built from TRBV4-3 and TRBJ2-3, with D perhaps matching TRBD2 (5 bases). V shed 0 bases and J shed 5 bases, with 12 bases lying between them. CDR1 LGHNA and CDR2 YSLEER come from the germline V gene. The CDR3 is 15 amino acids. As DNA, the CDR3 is TGCGCCAGCAGCCAAGATAGGATAGCGCGAGATACGCAGTATTTT. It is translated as CASSQDRIARDTQYF.

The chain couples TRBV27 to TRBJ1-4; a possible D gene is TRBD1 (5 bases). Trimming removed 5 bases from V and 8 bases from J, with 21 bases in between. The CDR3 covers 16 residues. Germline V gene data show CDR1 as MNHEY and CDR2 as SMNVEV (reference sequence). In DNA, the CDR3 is TGTGCCAGCAGTGGACCGGAGGGACGGGGGAACGAAAAACTGTTTTTT. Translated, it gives CASSGPEGRGNEKLFF. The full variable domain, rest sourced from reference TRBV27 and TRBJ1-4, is EAQVTQNPRYLITVTGKKLTVTCSQNMNHEYMSWYRQDPGLGLRQIYYSMNVEVTDKGDVPEGYKVSRKEKRNFPLILESPSPNQTSLYFCASSGPEGRGNEKLFFGSGTQLSVL.

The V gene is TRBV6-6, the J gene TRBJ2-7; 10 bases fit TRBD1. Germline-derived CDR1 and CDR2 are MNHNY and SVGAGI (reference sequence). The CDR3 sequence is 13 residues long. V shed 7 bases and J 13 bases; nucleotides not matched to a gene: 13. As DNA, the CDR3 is TGTGCCAGCACTGTAAGAGGACAGGGGGGGATATACTTC. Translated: CASTVRGQGGIYF.

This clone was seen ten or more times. The CDR3 region is CASSKELEQYF. CDR3 nucleotides: TGTGCCAGCAGCAAAGAACTCGAGCAGTACTTC. V is TRBV21-1 and J is TRBJ2-7; the table's D call TRBD2 went unverified against the DNA. TRBV21-1 is labeled a pseudogene. The CDR3 totals 11 residues.

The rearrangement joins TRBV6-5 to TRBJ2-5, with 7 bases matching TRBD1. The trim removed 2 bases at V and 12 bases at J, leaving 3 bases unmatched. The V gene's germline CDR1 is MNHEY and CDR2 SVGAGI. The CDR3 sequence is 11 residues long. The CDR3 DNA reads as TGTGCCAGCAGTTACGGGACAGCCAAGTACTTC. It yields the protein CASSYGTAKYF.

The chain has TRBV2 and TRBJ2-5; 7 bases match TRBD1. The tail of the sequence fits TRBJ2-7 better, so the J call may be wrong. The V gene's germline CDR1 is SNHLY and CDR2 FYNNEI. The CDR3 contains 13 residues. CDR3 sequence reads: CATEPGGTYEQYF. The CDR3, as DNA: TGTGCCACCGAGCCAGGGGGTACCTACGAGCAGTACTTC.

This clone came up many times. The CDR3 reads CASSLEGRGGEQYF. The CDR3, as DNA: TGTGCCAGCAGCTTAGAGGGCAGGGGTGGCGAGCAGTACTTC. The chain employs TRBV11-2 and TRBJ2-7; D might be TRBD1 (6 bases). Trimming left V 0 bases short and J 6 bases short, with 12 bases between. The CDR3 is 14 residues long. Germline assignment: CDR1 SGHAT and CDR2 FQNNGV.

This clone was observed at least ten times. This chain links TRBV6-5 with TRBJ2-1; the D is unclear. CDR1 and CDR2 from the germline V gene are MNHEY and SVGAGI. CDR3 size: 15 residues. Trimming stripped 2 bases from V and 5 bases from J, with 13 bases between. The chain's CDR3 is CASSYTGVRDNEQFF. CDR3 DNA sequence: TGTGCCAGCAGTTACACTGGTGTCCGGGACAATGAGCAGTTCTTC.

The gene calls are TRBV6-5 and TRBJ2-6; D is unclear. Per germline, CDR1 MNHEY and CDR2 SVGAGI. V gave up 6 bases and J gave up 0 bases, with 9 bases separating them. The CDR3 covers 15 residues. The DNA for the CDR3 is TGTGCCAGCAGCCCGCAGGACTCTGGGGCCAACGTCCTGACTTTC. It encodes CASSPQDSGANVLTF.

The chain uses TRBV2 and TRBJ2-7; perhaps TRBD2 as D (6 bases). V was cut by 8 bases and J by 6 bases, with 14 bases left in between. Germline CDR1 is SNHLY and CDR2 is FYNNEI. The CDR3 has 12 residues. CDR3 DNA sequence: TGTGCCAGCTCCCCCGGGGGTTCCGAGCAGTACTTC. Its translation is CASSPGGSEQYF.

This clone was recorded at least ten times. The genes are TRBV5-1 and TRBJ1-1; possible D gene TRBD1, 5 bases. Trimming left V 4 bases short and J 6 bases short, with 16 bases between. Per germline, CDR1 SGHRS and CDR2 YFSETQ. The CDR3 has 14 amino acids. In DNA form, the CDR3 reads TGCGCCAGCAGCCGACCAACGGGGGATTCTGAAGCTTTCTTT. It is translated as CASSRPTGDSEAFF.

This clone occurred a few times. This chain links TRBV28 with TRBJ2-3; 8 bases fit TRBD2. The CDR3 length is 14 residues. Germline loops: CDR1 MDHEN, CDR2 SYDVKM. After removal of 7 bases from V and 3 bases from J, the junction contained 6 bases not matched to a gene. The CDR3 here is CASKSGLDTDTQYF. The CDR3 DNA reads TGTGCCAGCAAATCGGGACTAGATACAGATACGCAGTATTTT.

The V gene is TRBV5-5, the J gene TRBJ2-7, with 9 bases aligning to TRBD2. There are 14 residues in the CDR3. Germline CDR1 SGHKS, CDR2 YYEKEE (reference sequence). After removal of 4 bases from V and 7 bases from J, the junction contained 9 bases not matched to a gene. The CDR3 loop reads CASSHIAGEREQYF. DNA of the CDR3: TGTGCCAGCAGCCATATAGCGGGAGAAAGGGAGCAGTACTTC.

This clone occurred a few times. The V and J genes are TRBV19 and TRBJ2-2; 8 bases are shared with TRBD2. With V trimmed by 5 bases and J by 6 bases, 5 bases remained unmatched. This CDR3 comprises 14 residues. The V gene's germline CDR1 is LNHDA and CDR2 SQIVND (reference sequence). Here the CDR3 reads CASSSTAGAGELFF. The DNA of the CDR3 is TGTGCCAGTAGTTCAACAGCGGGAGCCGGGGAGCTGTTTTTT.

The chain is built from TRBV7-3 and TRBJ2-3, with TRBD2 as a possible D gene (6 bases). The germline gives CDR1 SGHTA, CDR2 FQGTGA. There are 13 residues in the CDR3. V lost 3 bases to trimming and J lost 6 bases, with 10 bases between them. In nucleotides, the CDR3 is TGTGCCAGCAGCTTCTCCCGGGGGGATACGCAGTATTTT. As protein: CASSFSRGDTQYF.

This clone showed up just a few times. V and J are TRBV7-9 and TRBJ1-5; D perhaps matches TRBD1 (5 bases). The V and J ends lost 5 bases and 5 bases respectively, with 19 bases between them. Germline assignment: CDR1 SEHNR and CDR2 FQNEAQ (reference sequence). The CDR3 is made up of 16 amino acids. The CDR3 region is CASSQGSGPRDQPQHF. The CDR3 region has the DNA TGTGCCAGCAGCCAAGGGTCGGGGCCTCGGGATCAGCCCCAGCATTTT.

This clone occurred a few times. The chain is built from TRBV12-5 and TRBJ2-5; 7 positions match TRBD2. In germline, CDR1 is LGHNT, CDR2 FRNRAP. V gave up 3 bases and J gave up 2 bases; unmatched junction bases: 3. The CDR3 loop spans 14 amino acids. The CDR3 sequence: CASGFDGGQETQYF. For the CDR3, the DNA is TGTGCTAGTGGTTTTGACGGGGGGCAAGAGACCCAGTACTTC.

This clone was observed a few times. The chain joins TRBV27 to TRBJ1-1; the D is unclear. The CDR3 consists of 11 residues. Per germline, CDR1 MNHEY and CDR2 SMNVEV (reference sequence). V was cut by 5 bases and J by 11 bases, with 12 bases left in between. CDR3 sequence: CASSPSGRAFF. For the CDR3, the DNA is TGTGCCAGCAGTCCCTCGGGAAGGGCTTTCTTT.

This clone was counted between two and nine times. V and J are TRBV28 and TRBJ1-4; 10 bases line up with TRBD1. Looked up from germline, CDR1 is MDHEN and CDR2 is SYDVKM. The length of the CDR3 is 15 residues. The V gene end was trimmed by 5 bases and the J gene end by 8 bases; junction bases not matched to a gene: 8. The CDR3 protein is CASSPFGTGEEKLFF. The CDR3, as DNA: TGTGCCAGCAGTCCCTTCGGGACAGGGGAAGAAAAACTGTTTTTT.

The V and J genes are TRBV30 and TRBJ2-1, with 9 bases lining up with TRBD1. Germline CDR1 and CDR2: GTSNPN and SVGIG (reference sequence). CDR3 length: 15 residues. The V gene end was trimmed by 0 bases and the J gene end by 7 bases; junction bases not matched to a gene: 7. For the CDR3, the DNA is TGTGCCTGGAGTGTAGGCGGGACAGGGTCGAATGAGCAGTTCTTC. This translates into CAWSVGGTGSNEQFF.

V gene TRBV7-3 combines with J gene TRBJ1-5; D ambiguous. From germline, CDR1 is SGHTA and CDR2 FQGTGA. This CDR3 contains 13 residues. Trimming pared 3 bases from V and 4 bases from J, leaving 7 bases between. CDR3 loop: CASSLTLNQPQHF. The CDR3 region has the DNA TGTGCCAGCAGCTTGACCCTTAATCAGCCCCAGCATTTT.

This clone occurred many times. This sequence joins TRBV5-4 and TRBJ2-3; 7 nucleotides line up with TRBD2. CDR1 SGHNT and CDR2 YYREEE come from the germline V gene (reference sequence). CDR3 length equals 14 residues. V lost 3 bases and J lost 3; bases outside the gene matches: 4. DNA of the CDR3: TGTGCCAGCAGCTCGACTAGCCGGACAGATACGCAGTATTTT. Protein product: CASSSTSRTDTQYF.

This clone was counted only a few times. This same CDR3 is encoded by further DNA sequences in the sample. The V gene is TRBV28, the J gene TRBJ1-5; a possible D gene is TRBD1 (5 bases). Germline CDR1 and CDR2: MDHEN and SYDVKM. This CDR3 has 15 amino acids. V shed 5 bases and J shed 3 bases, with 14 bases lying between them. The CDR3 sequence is CASSPPWGNNQPQHF. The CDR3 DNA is TGTGCCAGCAGTCCTCCATGGGGGAACAATCAGCCCCAGCATTTT.

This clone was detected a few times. The CDR3 is CASSLGQLNTGELFF. The DNA for the CDR3 is TGTGCCAGCAGTTTAGGCCAGCTAAACACCGGGGAGCTGTTTTTT. The gene calls are TRBV6-5 and TRBJ2-2; D is uncertain. Trimming cost V 4 bases and J 2 bases, with 11 bases left between them. The CDR3 runs 15 residues. The germline gives CDR1 MNHEY, CDR2 SVGAGI.